This is a list of T cell receptor beta chains from one sample in a study of cytomegalovirus exposure and HLA in healthy donors. The protocol was immunoSEQ multiplex PCR, while the TCRdb copy is restricted to in-frame clones and leaves out a portion. Of about 140,000 clones listed, roughly four fifths are singletons. Sequencing was performed on PBMCs. These TCRs come from a man younger than 30 in good health and CMV-seropositive. The CDR3 runs from the conserved cysteine through the conserved F or W. A D gene is named only where the DNA matches it firmly. Expanded clones get a size class; other rows say once, few or many, or leave the size out.

V gene: TRBV6-6
J gene: TRBJ2-2
clone size: .
D gene: .
CDR3 protein: CASSYEVSNTGELFF
CDR3 DNA: TGTGCCAGCAGTTACGAGGTTTCGAACACCGGGGAGCTGTTTTTT

V gene: TRBV29-1
J gene: TRBJ2-1
clone size: .
D gene: TRBD1
CDR3 protein: CSVSIHRGHNEQFF
CDR3 DNA: TGCAGCGTTTCAATTCACAGGGGACACAATGAGCAGTTCTTC

V gene: TRBV6-5
J gene: TRBJ2-1
clone size: .
D gene: .
CDR3 protein: CASSHGGDEQFF
CDR3 DNA: TGTGCCAGCAGTCACGGAGGAGATGAGCAGTTCTTC

V gene: TRBV7-8
J gene: TRBJ1-1
clone size: .
D gene: .
CDR3 protein: CASSPPGGGRNTEAFF
CDR3 DNA: TGTGCCAGCAGCCCCCCTGGGGGGGGACGGAACACTGAAGCTTTCTTT

V gene: TRBV6-5
J gene: TRBJ2-1
clone size: .
D gene: TRBD2
CDR3 protein: CASSYAGLAGNEQFF
CDR3 DNA: TGTGCCAGCAGTTACGCCGGACTAGCGGGCAATGAGCAGTTCTTC

V gene: TRBV7-8
J gene: TRBJ1-5
clone size: .
D gene: TRBD1
CDR3 protein: CASSSSDRNQPQHF
CDR3 DNA: TGTGCCAGCAGCTCCTCGGACAGGAATCAGCCCCAGCATTTT

V gene: TRBV18
J gene: TRBJ2-7
clone size: .
D gene: .
CDR3 protein: CASSPGQHTYEQYF
CDR3 DNA: TGTGCCAGCTCACCCGGACAGCACACCTACGAGCAGTACTTC

V gene: TRBV5-5
J gene: TRBJ2-2
clone size: .
D gene: TRBD2
CDR3 protein: CASSWGGTNTGELFF
CDR3 DNA: TGTGCCAGCAGCTGGGGAGGGACGAACACCGGGGAGCTGTTTTTT

V gene: TRBV28
J gene: TRBJ2-7
clone size: .
D gene: .
CDR3 protein: CASSPRLTYEQYF
CDR3 DNA: TGTGCCAGCAGTCCCAGGCTAACCTACGAGCAGTACTTC

V gene: TRBV5-1
J gene: TRBJ1-1
clone size: .
D gene: TRBD1
CDR3 protein: CASSWRQGSSEAFF
CDR3 DNA: TGCGCCAGCAGCTGGCGACAGGGGAGCTCTGAAGCTTTCTTT

V gene: TRBV5-1
J gene: TRBJ1-1
clone size: .
D gene: .
CDR3 protein: CASSFFGPTEAFF
CDR3 DNA: TGCGCCAGCAGCTTCTTTGGGCCTACTGAAGCTTTCTTT

V gene: TRBV2
J gene: TRBJ2-7
clone size: .
D gene: TRBD1
CDR3 protein: CAGRPGTGNEQYF
CDR3 DNA: TGTGCCGGCCGTCCCGGGACAGGGAACGAGCAGTACTTC

V gene: TRBV10-2
J gene: TRBJ2-1
clone size: .
D gene: TRBD1
CDR3 protein: CASSPSDRGTNNEQFF
CDR3 DNA: TGCGCCAGCAGCCCCTCGGACAGGGGAACGAACAATGAGCAGTTCTTC

V gene: TRBV5-1
J gene: TRBJ1-2
clone size: .
D gene: TRBD1
CDR3 protein: CASSGEEQGANYGYTF
CDR3 DNA: TGCGCCAGCAGTGGGGAGGAGCAGGGGGCAAACTATGGCTACACCTTC

V gene: TRBV28
J gene: TRBJ1-1
clone size: .
D gene: .
CDR3 protein: CASSLYGLTEAFF
CDR3 DNA: TGTGCCAGCAGTTTATACGGACTCACTGAAGCTTTCTTT

V gene: TRBV28
J gene: TRBJ1-2
clone size: .
D gene: TRBD1
CDR3 protein: CASGNLRGQGKFDYGYTF
CDR3 DNA: TGTGCCAGCGGGAATCTGAGGGGACAGGGAAAGTTCGACTATGGCTACACCTTC

V gene: TRBV27
J gene: TRBJ1-1
clone size: .
D gene: .
CDR3 protein: CASSPRPTTGNTEAFF
CDR3 DNA: TGTGCCAGCAGTCCGAGACCCACGACGGGGAACACTGAAGCTTTCTTT

V gene: TRBV11-2
J gene: TRBJ2-3
clone size: few
D gene: TRBD2
CDR3 protein: CASSSRLAGDPDTQYF
CDR3 DNA: TGTGCCAGCAGCTCAAGACTAGCGGGAGATCCAGATACGCAGTATTTT

V gene: TRBV27
J gene: TRBJ1-4
clone size: .
D gene: TRBD1
CDR3 protein: CASTIRRGEKLFF
CDR3 DNA: TGTGCCAGCACCATACGCAGGGGGGAAAAACTGTTTTTT

V gene: TRBV6-5
J gene: TRBJ2-7
clone size: .
D gene: .
CDR3 protein: CASRTGRNYEQYF
CDR3 DNA: TGTGCCAGCAGGACAGGAAGGAATTACGAGCAGTACTTC

V gene: TRBV7-6
J gene: TRBJ1-2
clone size: once
D gene: .
CDR3 protein: CASSPEIGALANYGYTF
CDR3 DNA: TGTGCCAGCAGCCCAGAGATTGGAGCCTTGGCTAACTATGGCTACACCTTC

V gene: TRBV28
J gene: TRBJ2-7
clone size: .
D gene: TRBD2
CDR3 protein: CASSQLAGGTYEQYF
CDR3 DNA: TGTGCCAGCAGTCAACTAGCGGGAGGGACCTACGAGCAGTACTTC

V gene: TRBV19
J gene: TRBJ1-1
clone size: .
D gene: TRBD1
CDR3 protein: CASSRGQGLRGNTEAFF
CDR3 DNA: TGTGCCAGTAGTAGGGGACAGGGGCTTCGGGGGAACACTGAAGCTTTCTTT

V gene: TRBV28
J gene: TRBJ1-5
clone size: few
D gene: TRBD1
CDR3 protein: CASSLKGQVKFQPQHF
CDR3 DNA: TGTGCCAGCAGTCTTAAGGGACAGGTGAAATTTCAGCCCCAGCATTTT

V gene: TRBV29-1
J gene: TRBJ2-1
clone size: .
D gene: TRBD2
CDR3 protein: CSVRGREGYNEQFF
CDR3 DNA: TGCAGCGTTAGGGGGCGGGAGGGTTACAATGAGCAGTTCTTC

V gene: TRBV28
J gene: TRBJ2-3
clone size: .
D gene: .
CDR3 protein: CASSRRLEADTQYF
CDR3 DNA: TGTGCCAGCAGCCGTCGACTAGAAGCAGATACGCAGTATTTT

V gene: TRBV5-1
J gene: TRBJ1-1
clone size: .
D gene: .
CDR3 protein: CASRTRLNTEAFF
CDR3 DNA: TGCGCCAGCAGAACCAGATTGAACACTGAAGCTTTCTTT

V gene: TRBV4-1
J gene: TRBJ1-1
clone size: .
D gene: TRBD1
CDR3 protein: CASSQGPFLTGGTEAFF
CDR3 DNA: TGCGCCAGCAGCCAAGGCCCCTTCCTGACAGGGGGCACTGAAGCTTTCTTT

V gene: TRBV2
J gene: TRBJ1-5
clone size: .
D gene: TRBD1
CDR3 protein: CASSPQGGNQPQHF
CDR3 DNA: TGTGCCAGCAGTCCCCAGGGGGGCAATCAGCCCCAGCATTTT

V gene: TRBV30
J gene: TRBJ1-6
clone size: .
D gene: .
CDR3 protein: CAWSDQGNSPLHF
CDR3 DNA: TGTGCCTGGAGTGATCAGGGAAATTCACCCCTCCACTTT

V gene: TRBV7-2
J gene: TRBJ2-1
clone size: .
D gene: .
CDR3 protein: CASSKQGFEQFF
CDR3 DNA: TGTGCCAGCAGTAAGCAGGGGTTCGAGCAGTTCTTC

V gene: TRBV5-1
J gene: TRBJ1-2
clone size: .
D gene: TRBD1
CDR3 protein: CASSLGDRSPFGYGYTF
CDR3 DNA: TGCGCCAGCAGCTTGGGGGACAGGAGCCCTTTCGGCTATGGCTACACCTTC

V gene: TRBV6-5
J gene: TRBJ2-7
clone size: once
D gene: TRBD1
CDR3 protein: CASSYSGQGVDEQYF
CDR3 DNA: TGTGCCAGCAGTTACTCGGGACAGGGGGTTGACGAGCAGTACTTC

V gene: TRBV5-5
J gene: TRBJ2-1
clone size: .
D gene: .
CDR3 protein: CASTEGVSNEQFF
CDR3 DNA: TGTGCCAGCACCGAGGGGGTATCGAATGAGCAGTTCTTC

V gene: TRBV19
J gene: TRBJ1-2
clone size: .
D gene: TRBD1
CDR3 protein: CASSMAARQGAYGYTF
CDR3 DNA: TGTGCCAGTTCCATGGCCGCCAGACAGGGTGCCTATGGCTACACCTTC

V gene: TRBV6-6
J gene: TRBJ2-5
clone size: .
D gene: TRBD2
CDR3 protein: CASSQGLAEETQYF
CDR3 DNA: TGTGCCAGCAGTCAGGGACTAGCGGAAGAGACCCAGTACTTC

V gene: TRBV27
J gene: TRBJ2-1
clone size: .
D gene: TRBD2
CDR3 protein: CASSATPGTSTHEQFF
CDR3 DNA: TGTGCCAGCAGTGCTACGCCCGGGACTAGTACCCATGAGCAGTTCTTC

V gene: TRBV4-1
J gene: TRBJ1-3
clone size: .
D gene: TRBD1
CDR3 protein: CASSGPGGHSGNTIYF
CDR3 DNA: TGCGCCAGCAGCGGGCCAGGGGGCCACTCTGGAAACACCATATATTTT

V gene: TRBV2
J gene: TRBJ2-5
clone size: .
D gene: TRBD2
CDR3 protein: CASSDGRGTQYF
CDR3 DNA: TGTGCCAGCAGTGACGGGAGGGGGACCCAGTACTTC

V gene: TRBV5-5
J gene: TRBJ1-3
clone size: .
D gene: TRBD1
CDR3 protein: CASSLDGQARRNTIYF
CDR3 DNA: TGTGCCAGCAGCCTGGACGGACAGGCTAGGCGGAACACCATATATTTT

V gene: TRBV7-9
J gene: TRBJ2-7
clone size: few
D gene: .
CDR3 protein: CASSGGSGYEQYF
CDR3 DNA: TGTGCCAGCAGCGGAGGGTCCGGCTACGAGCAGTACTTC